The clone carrying this T cell receptor (beta chain) was counted between two and nine times. Its antigen is unknown. This entry comes from a study of T-cell reconstitution after alpha-beta-depleted transplantation in children. Study results and limitations: As was reported, about two months after transplant, alpha-beta T cells came from several hundred expanded graft clones.

TCRbeta library construction was performed incorporating unique molecular identifiers. From the PCR reads, TCRdb called clonotypes with MiXCR, one entry per CDR3 protein. Of roughly 420,000 distinct CDR3 sequences listed, around 15% are singletons. This CDR3 comprises 20 residues. Germline V gene sequence: CDR1 SGHTA, CDR2 FQGNSA. V shed 0 bases and J 2 bases; nucleotides not matched to a gene: 15. The sequenced sample was PBMCs, mostly from graft donor cells, obtained 360 days after TCRalphabeta/CD19-depleted stem cell transplant. This TCR was recovered from a boy younger than two who had a stem cell transplant for Wiskott-Aldrich syndrome, so the T cells may come from the graft donor. J is TRBJ2-5 and V is TRBV7-2, with 10 bases lining up with TRBD2. CDR3 loop: CASSLAASGSLVGRQETQYF. CDR3 coding DNA: TGTGCCAGCAGCTTAGCGGCTAGCGGGAGTTTAGTGGGGAGGCAAGAGACCCAGTACTTC.